These T cell receptor beta chains were read from a single sample in a study of cytomegalovirus exposure and HLA in healthy donors. This table comes from immunoSEQ multiplex PCR, and its TCRdb copy is limited to in-frame clones, with some not included. This sample carries 150,000 or so clones, more than 80% of them seen once, and the ten largest clones take about 6.4%. Sequencing used PBMCs. These receptors were collected from a woman aged 25 to 45 in good health and CMV-seropositive. The CDR3 runs from the conserved cysteine through the conserved F or W. D genes are given only for firm matches. The listing skips clone size in some rows; elsewhere it reads once, few, many or a size class.

D	size	J	V	CDR3	DNA
TRBD1	few	TRBJ2-1	TRBV5-6	CASSWDSLYNEQFF	TGTGCCAGCAGCTGGGACAGCTTATACAATGAGCAGTTCTTC
-	-	TRBJ2-7	TRBV11-2	CASSLAPRYEQYF	TGTGCCAGCAGCTTAGCCCCGCGCTACGAGCAGTACTTC
TRBD1	-	TRBJ2-4	TRBV28	CASSPPDRTGDIQYF	TGTGCCAGCAGTCCCCCGGACAGGACAGGTGACATTCAGTACTTC
-	-	TRBJ1-1	TRBV2	CASRKDEGGHTEAFF	TGTGCCAGCAGGAAAGACGAGGGTGGGCACACTGAAGCTTTCTTT
TRBD1	-	TRBJ2-7	TRBV6-5	CASSSLGQGMEEQYF	TGTGCCAGCAGTTCCCTAGGACAGGGAATGGAGGAGCAGTACTTC
TRBD2	-	TRBJ2-1	TRBV15	CATSRDAVGGRSNNEQFF	TGTGCCACCAGCAGAGATGCTGTCGGCGGGAGGTCTAACAATGAGCAGTTCTTC
TRBD2	-	TRBJ2-7	TRBV7-2	CASSPLWTSGRSREQYF	TGTGCCAGCAGCCCCCTCTGGACTAGCGGGAGGTCTCGCGAGCAGTACTTC
TRBD2	-	TRBJ2-7	TRBV10-3	CAISLEGTIYEQYF	TGTGCCATCAGTCTTGAGGGGACTATCTACGAGCAGTACTTC
TRBD2	-	TRBJ2-1	TRBV6-1	CASRGLAYNEQFF	TGTGCCAGCAGGGGACTAGCATACAATGAGCAGTTCTTC
-	-	TRBJ2-7	TRBV6-4	CASSEGQGVGYEQYF	TGTGCCAGCAGTGAGGGACAAGGGGTTGGCTACGAGCAGTACTTC
-	once	TRBJ2-7	TRBV11-2	CASSLTLSSYEQYF	TGTGCCAGCAGCTTAACTTTGAGCTCCTACGAGCAGTACTTC
-	-	TRBJ1-1	TRBV18	CASSPSRGGPEAFF	TGTGCCAGCTCACCAAGCCGTGGAGGACCTGAAGCTTTCTTT
TRBD2	-	TRBJ2-3	TRBV9	CASSARERSTDTQYF	TGTGCCAGCTCGGCGCGGGAGCGAAGCACAGATACGCAGTATTTT
TRBD1	-	TRBJ2-7	TRBV11-2	CASSFTPGQGNEQYF	TGTGCCAGCAGCTTTACGCCGGGACAGGGCAACGAGCAGTACTTC
TRBD1	-	TRBJ2-2	TRBV28	CASTPERTGGHTGELFF	TGTGCCAGCACCCCGGAACGGACAGGGGGCCATACCGGGGAGCTGTTTTTT
TRBD1	-	TRBJ2-7	TRBV28	CASSSGQGIGYEQYF	TGTGCCAGCAGTTCGGGACAGGGGATCGGCTACGAGCAGTACTTC
-	-	TRBJ1-1	TRBV7-9	CASSLGSTGKDTEAFF	TGTGCCAGCAGCTTGGGGTCGACGGGAAAGGACACTGAAGCTTTCTTT
TRBD1	-	TRBJ2-5	TRBV28	CASSSTRDRQETQYF	TGTGCCAGCAGTTCGACGCGGGACAGGCAAGAGACCCAGTACTTC
-	-	TRBJ2-5	TRBV6-5	CASSYSRETQYF	TGTGCCAGCAGTTACTCTAGAGAGACCCAGTACTTC
TRBD1	-	TRBJ1-5	TRBV2	CASIRDRNQPQHF	TGTGCCAGCATTCGGGACAGGAATCAGCCCCAGCATTTT